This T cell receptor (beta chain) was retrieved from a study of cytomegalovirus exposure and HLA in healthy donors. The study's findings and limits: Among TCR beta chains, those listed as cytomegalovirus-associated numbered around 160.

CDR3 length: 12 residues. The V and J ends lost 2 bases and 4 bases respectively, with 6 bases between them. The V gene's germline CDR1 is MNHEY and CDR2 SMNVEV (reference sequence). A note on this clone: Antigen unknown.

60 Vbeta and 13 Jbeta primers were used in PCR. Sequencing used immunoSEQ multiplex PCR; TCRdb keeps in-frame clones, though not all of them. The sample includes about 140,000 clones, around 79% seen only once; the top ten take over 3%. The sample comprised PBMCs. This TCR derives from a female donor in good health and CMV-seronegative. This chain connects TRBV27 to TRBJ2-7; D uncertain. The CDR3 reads CASSLTGYEQYF. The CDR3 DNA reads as TGTGCCAGCAGTTTAACGGGTTACGAGCAGTACTTC.